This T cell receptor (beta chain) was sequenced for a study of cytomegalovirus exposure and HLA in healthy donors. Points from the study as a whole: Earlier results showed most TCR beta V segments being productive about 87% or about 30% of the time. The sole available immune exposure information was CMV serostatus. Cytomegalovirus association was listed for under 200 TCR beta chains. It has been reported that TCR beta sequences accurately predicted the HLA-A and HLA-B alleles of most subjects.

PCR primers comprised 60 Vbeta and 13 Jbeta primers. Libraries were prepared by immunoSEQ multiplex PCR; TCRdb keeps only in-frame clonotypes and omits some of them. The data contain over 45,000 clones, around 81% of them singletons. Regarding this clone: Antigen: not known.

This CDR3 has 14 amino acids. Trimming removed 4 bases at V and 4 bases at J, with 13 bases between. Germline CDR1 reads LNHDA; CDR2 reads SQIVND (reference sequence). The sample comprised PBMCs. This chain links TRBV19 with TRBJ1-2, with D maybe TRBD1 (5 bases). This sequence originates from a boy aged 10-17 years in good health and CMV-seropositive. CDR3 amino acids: CASSSYRRGYGYTF. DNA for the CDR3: TGTGCCAGTAGTAGTTACAGGAGAGGCTATGGCTACACCTTC.